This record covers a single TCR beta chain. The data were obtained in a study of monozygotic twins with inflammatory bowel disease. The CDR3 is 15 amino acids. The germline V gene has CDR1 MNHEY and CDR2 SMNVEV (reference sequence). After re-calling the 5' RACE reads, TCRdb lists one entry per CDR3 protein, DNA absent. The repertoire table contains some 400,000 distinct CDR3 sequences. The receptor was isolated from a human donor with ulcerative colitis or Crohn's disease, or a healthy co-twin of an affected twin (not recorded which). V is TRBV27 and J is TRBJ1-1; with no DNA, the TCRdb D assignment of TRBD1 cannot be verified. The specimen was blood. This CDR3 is CASSSPGDREIPAFF.